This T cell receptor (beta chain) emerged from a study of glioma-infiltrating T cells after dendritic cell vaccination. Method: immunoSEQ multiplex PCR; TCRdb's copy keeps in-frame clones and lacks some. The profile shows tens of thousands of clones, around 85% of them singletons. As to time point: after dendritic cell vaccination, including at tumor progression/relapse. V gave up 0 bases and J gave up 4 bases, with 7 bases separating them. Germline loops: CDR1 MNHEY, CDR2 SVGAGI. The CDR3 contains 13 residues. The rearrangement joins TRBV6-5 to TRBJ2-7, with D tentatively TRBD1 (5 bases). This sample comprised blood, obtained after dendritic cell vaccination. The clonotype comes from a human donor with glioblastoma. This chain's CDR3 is CASSYSTEYEQYF. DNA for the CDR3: TGTGCCAGCAGTTACTCGACAGAATACGAGCAGTACTTC.